A selection of T cell receptor beta chains follows, all from one sample in a study of Graves' ophthalmopathy and Graves' hyperthyroidism. TCRdb reanalysed the multiplex PCR reads using MiXCR and keeps one entry per CDR3 protein. Here the sample spans about 480,000 distinct CDR3 sequences, 13% to 15% being singletons. The sample comprised blood. The receptors were sampled from a woman in her 30s with Graves' ophthalmopathy. Both conserved end residues are part of each CDR3. Fields, in order: clone size, V gene, D gene, J gene, CDR3 protein, CDR3 DNA. D genes are given only for firm matches. The size field is filled for only some rows; it gives once, few, many or a size class.

size: many; V: TRBV6-1; D: .; J: TRBJ2-5; CDR3: CASSPPYQETQYF; DNA: TGTGCCAGCTCACCACCGTACCAAGAGACCCAGTACTTC
size: many; V: TRBV6-5; D: .; J: TRBJ2-7; CDR3: CASSLGSGGSYEQYF; DNA: TGTGCCAGCAGTTTGGGCTCGGGCGGGTCCTACGAGCAGTACTTC
size: many; V: TRBV12-5; D: .; J: TRBJ1-3; CDR3: CASGLSTGSSRNTIYF; DNA: TGTGCTAGTGGTTTGTCAACGGGGAGCAGCCGAAACACCATATATTTT
size: few; V: TRBV3-1; D: .; J: TRBJ1-2; CDR3: CASSRRGKYGYTF; DNA: TGTGCCAGCAGCCGGAGGGGAAAGTATGGCTACACCTTC
size: .; V: TRBV27; D: .; J: TRBJ1-6; CDR3: CASSQTLNSPLHF; DNA: TGTGCCAGCAGTCAGACACTTAATTCACCCCTCCACTTT
size: many; V: TRBV30; D: .; J: TRBJ1-5; CDR3: CAWSRRFNQPQHF; DNA: TGTGCCTGGAGTAGACGATTTAATCAGCCCCAGCATTTT
size: few; V: TRBV4-1; D: .; J: TRBJ2-4; CDR3: CASSRLQAKGDFLAKNIQYF; DNA: TGCGCCAGCAGCCGACTACAGGCCAAGGGGGACTTCCTAGCCAAAAACATTCAGTACTTC
size: .; V: TRBV24-1; D: TRBD1; J: TRBJ2-2; CDR3: CATSDLGQGTGELFF; DNA: TGTGCCACCAGTGATTTGGGACAGGGGACGGGGGAGCTGTTTTTT
size: .; V: TRBV5-1; D: .; J: TRBJ2-7; CDR3: CASSLKPRQVPRTGRGEQYF; DNA: TGCGCCAGCAGCTTGAAACCCCGACAGGTTCCCAGAACGGGCCGAGGCGAGCAGTACTTC
size: many; V: TRBV15; D: TRBD1; J: TRBJ1-5; CDR3: CATSRGGGRGLEQPQHF; DNA: TGTGCCACCAGCAGAGGAGGAGGCAGGGGGCTAGAGCAGCCCCAGCATTTT
size: many; V: TRBV6-1; D: TRBD1; J: TRBJ2-7; CDR3: CASSDDRGPYEQYF; DNA: TGTGCCAGCAGTGATGACAGGGGGCCGTACGAGCAGTACTTC